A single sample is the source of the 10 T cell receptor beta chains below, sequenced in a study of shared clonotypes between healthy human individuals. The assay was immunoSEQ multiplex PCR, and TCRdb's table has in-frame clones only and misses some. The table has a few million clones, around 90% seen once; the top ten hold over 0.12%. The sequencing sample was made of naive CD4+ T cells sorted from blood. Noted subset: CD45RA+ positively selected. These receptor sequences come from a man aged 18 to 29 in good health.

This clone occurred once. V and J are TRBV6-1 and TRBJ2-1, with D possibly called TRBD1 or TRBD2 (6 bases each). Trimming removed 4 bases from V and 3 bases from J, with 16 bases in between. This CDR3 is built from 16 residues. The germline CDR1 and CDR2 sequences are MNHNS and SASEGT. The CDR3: CASSGVPGEVYNEQFF. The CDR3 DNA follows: TGTGCCAGCAGTGGGGTTCCAGGGGAGGTCTACAATGAGCAGTTCTTC.

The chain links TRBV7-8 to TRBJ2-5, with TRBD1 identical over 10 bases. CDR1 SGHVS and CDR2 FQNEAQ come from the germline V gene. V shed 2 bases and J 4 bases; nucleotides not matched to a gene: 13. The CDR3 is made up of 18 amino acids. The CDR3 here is CASSLRMIGTGVSETQYF. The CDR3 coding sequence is TGTGCCAGCAGCTTAAGAATGATCGGGACAGGGGTTTCAGAGACCCAGTACTTC. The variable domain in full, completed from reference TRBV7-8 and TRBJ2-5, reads GAGVSQSPRYKVAKRGQDVALRCDPISGHVSLFWYQQALGQGPEFLTYFQNEAQLDKSGLPSDRFFAERPEGSVSTLKIQRTQQEDSAVYLCASSLRMIGTGVSETQYFGPGTRLLVL.

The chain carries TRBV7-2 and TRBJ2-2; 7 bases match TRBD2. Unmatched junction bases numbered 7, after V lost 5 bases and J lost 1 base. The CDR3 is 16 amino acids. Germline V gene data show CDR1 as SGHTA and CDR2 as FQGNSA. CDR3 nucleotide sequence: TGTGCCAGCAGCCAAAGGACGGGGGGGAACACCGGGGAGCTGTTTTTT. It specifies CASSQRTGGNTGELFF. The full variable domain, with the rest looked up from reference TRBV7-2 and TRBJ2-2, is GAGVSQSPSNKVTEKGKDVELRCDPISGHTALYWYRQSLGQGLEFLIYFQGNSAPDKSGLPSDRFSAERTGGSVSTLTIQRTQQEDSAVYLCASSQRTGGNTGELFFGEGSRLTVL.

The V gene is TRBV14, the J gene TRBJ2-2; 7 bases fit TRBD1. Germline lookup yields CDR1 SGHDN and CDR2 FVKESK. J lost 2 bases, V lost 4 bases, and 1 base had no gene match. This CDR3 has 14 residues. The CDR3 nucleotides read TGTGCCAGCAGCCGACAGGGTAACACCGGGGAGCTGTTTTTT. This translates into CASSRQGNTGELFF.

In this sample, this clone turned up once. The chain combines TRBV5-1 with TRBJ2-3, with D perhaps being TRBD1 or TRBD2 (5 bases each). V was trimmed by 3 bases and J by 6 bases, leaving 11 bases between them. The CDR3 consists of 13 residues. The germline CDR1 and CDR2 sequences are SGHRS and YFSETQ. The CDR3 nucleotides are TGCGCCAGCAGCTCGGGGCCCTCGGATACGCAGTATTTT. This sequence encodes CASSSGPSDTQYF.

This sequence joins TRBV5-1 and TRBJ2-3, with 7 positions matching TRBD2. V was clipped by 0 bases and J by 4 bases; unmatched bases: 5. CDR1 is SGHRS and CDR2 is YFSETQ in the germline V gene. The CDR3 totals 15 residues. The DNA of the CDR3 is TGCGCCAGCAGCTTGGGGACTAGGGAGGCAGATACGCAGTATTTT. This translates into CASSLGTREADTQYF.

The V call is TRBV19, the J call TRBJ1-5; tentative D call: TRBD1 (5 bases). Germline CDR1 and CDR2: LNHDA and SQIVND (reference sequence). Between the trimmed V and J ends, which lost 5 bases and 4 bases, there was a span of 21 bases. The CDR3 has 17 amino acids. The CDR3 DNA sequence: TGTGCCAGTAGTTCCCTCCAAACGCGGGGCTCTAATCAGCCCCAGCATTTT. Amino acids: CASSSLQTRGSNQPQHF. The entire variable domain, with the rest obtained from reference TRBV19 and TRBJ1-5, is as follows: DGGITQSPKYLFRKEGQNVTLSCEQNLNHDAMYWYRQDPGQGLRLIYYSQIVNDFQKGDIAEGYSVSREKKESFPLTVTSAQKNPTAFYLCASSSLQTRGSNQPQHFGDGTRLSIL.

CDR3 protein: CASSLGGTTPETQYF. In DNA, the CDR3 is TGTGCCAGCAGCTTGGGCGGGACCACGCCGGAGACCCAGTACTTC. The chain combines TRBV7-2 with TRBJ2-5; possibly TRBD2 for D (6 bases). There are 15 residues in the CDR3. Germline CDR1 and CDR2: SGHTA and FQGNSA. V lost 3 bases to trimming and J lost 5 bases, with 16 bases between them. The whole variable domain, filled in from reference TRBV7-2 and TRBJ2-5, reads GAGVSQSPSNKVTEKGKDVELRCDPISGHTALYWYRQSLGQGLEFLIYFQGNSAPDKSGLPSDRFSAERTGGSVSTLTIQRTQQEDSAVYLCASSLGGTTPETQYFGPGTRLLVL.

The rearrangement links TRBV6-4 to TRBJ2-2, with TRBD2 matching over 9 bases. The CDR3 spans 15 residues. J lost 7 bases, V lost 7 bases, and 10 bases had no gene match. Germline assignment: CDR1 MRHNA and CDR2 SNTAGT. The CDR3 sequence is CASKRGALEIGELFF. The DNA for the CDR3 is TGTGCCAGCAAGCGGGGGGCGTTGGAAATCGGGGAGCTGTTTTTT.

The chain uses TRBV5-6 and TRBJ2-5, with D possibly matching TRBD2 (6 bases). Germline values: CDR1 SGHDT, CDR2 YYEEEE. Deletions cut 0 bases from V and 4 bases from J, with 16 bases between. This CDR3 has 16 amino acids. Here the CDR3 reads CASSLAAGSITETQYF. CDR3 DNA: TGTGCCAGCAGCTTGGCCGCGGGGTCTATCACAGAGACCCAGTACTTC.